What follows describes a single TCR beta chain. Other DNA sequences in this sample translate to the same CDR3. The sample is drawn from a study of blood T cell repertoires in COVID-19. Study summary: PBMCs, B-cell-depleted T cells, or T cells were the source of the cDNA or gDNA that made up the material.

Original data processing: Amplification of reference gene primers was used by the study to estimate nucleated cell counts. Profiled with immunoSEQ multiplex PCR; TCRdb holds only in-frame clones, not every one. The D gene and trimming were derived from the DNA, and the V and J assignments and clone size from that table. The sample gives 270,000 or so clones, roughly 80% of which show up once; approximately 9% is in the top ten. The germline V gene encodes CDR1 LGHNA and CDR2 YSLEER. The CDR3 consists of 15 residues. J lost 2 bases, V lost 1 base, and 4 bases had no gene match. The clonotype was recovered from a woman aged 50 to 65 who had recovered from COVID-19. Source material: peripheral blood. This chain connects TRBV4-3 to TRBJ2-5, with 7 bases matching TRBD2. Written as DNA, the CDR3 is TGCGCCAGCAGCCAAGGGCAGGGAGGGCAAGAGACCCAGTACTTC. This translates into CASSQGQGGQETQYF.